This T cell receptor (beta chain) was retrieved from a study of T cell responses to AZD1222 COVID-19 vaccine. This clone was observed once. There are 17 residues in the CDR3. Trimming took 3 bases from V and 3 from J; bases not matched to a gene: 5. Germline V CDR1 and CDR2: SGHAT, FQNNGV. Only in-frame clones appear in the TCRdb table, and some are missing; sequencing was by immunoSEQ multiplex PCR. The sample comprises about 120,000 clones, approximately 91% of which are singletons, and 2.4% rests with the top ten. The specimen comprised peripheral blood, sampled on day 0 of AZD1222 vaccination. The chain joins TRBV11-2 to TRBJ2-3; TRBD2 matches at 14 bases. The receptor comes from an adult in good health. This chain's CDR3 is CASSFQRLAGGTDTQYF. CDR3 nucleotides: TGTGCCAGCAGCTTCCAACGACTAGCGGGAGGGACAGATACGCAGTATTTT.